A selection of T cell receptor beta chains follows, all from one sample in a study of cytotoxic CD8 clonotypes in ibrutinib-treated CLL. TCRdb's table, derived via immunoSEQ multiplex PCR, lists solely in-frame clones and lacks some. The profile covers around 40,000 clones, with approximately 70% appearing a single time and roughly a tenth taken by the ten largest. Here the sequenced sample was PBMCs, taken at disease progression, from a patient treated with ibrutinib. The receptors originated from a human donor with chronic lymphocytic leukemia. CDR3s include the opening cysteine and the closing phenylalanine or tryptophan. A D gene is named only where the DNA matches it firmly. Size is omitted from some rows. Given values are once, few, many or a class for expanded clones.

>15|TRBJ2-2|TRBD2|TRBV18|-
CASSPLAGGTPELFF
TGTGCCAGCTCCCCTCTAGCGGGAGGCACCCCCGAGCTGTTTTTT
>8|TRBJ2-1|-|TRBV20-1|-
CSVNEQFF
TGCAGTGTTAATGAGCAGTTCTTC
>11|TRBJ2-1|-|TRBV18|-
CASRSPLEQFF
TGTGCCAGCCGAAGTCCCCTCGAGCAGTTCTTC
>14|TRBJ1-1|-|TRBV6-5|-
CASSYQAMNTEAFF
TGTGCCAGCAGTTACCAGGCCATGAACACTGAAGCTTTCTTT
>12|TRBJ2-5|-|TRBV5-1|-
CASSSPQETQYF
TGCGCCAGCAGCTCTCCCCAAGAGACCCAGTACTTC
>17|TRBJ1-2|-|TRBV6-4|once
CASSYLPGDGINYGYTF
TGTGCCAGCAGTTACCTTCCCGGGGACGGAATAAACTATGGCTACACCTTC
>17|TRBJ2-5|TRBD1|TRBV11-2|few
CASSSNTRDSRKETQYF
TGTGCCAGCAGCTCAAACACCCGGGACAGCCGGAAAGAGACCCAGTACTTC
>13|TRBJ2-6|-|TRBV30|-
CAWRKAGANVLTF
TGTGCCTGGAGAAAGGCTGGGGCCAACGTCCTGACTTTC
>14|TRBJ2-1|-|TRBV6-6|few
CASSYSLGGGEQFF
TGTGCCAGCAGTTACTCTCTGGGAGGGGGTGAGCAGTTCTTC
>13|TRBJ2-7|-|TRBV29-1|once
CSVYRPLSYEQYF
TGCAGCGTTTACAGGCCCCTCTCCTACGAGCAGTACTTC
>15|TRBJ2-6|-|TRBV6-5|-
CASRPRPSGANVLTF
TGTGCCAGCAGACCTCGCCCCTCTGGGGCCAACGTCCTGACTTTC
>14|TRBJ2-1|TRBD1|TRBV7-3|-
CASSLGQGYDEQFF
TGTGCCAGCAGCCTCGGACAGGGGTACGATGAGCAGTTCTTC
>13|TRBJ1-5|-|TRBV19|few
CASSILNSQPQHF
TGTGCCAGTAGTATCCTAAACAGTCAGCCCCAGCATTTT
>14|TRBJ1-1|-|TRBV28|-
CASSQSGTPVEAFF
TGTGCCAGCAGTCAATCGGGGACTCCGGTTGAAGCTTTCTTT
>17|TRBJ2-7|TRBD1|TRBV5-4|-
CASSTLGDRVFRYEQYF
TGTGCCAGCAGCACCCTAGGGGACAGGGTATTTCGGTACGAGCAGTACTTC
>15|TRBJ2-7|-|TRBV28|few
CASTSFMTASYEQYF
TGTGCCAGCACATCATTCATGACAGCCTCCTACGAGCAGTACTTC
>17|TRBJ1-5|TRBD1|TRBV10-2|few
CASSESRGQGSDQPQHF
TGCGCCAGCAGTGAGTCTCGGGGACAGGGCTCCGATCAGCCCCAGCATTTT
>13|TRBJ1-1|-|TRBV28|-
CASSFRGVSEAFF
TGTGCCAGCAGTTTTAGGGGAGTCAGTGAAGCTTTCTTT
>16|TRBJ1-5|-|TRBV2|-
CASNRWGRGFNQPQHF
TGTGCCAGCAACCGATGGGGCCGGGGTTTCAATCAGCCCCAGCATTTT
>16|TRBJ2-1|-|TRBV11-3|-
CASSRGPTFLPNEQFF
TGTGCCAGCAGCCGGGGGCCCACTTTTCTTCCCAATGAGCAGTTCTTC
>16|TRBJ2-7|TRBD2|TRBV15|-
CATSRRFPGLPYEQYF
TGTGCCACCAGCAGACGCTTCCCGGGACTACCCTACGAGCAGTACTTC
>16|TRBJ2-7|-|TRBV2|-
CASSNSDPTGYYEQYF
TGTGCCAGCAGCAACTCAGACCCGACGGGGTACTACGAGCAGTACTTC
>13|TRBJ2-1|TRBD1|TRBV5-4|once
CASSTTSGGEQFF
TGTGCCAGCAGCACCACCTCAGGGGGTGAGCAGTTCTTC
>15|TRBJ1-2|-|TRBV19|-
CASKTLKGYSYGYTF
TGTGCCAGTAAAACTCTGAAGGGTTATTCCTATGGCTACACCTTC
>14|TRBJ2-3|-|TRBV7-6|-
CASSHRLFTDTQYF
TGTGCCAGCAGTCACCGTTTGTTCACAGATACGCAGTATTTT
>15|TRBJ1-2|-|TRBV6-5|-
CASSYGRQSRIGYTF
TGTGCCAGCAGTTACGGCCGACAGTCAAGGATTGGCTACACCTTC
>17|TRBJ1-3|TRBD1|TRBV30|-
CAWTRGLAGQSGNTIYF
TGTGCCTGGACAAGGGGGCTGGCGGGCCAGTCTGGAAACACCATATATTTT
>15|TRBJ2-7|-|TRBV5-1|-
CASSLGGTVYYEQYF
TGCGCCAGCAGCTTGGGCGGGACAGTGTACTACGAGCAGTACTTC
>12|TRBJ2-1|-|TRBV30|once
CAWSVWGGEQFF
TGTGCCTGGAGTGTATGGGGGGGCGAGCAGTTCTTC
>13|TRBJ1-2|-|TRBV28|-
CASSSGKEDGYTF
TGTGCCAGCAGTTCGGGGAAGGAGGATGGCTACACCTTC
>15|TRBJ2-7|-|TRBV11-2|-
CASSLAGDASYEQYF
TGTGCCAGCAGCTTAGCTGGGGACGCCTCCTACGAGCAGTACTTC
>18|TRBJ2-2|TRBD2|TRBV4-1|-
CASSLGRLAGDLTGELFF
TGCGCCAGCAGCCTTGGCAGACTAGCGGGAGACCTCACCGGGGAGCTGTTTTTT
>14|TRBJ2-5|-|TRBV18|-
CASSPRAGQETQYF
TGTGCCAGCTCACCTCGGGCGGGCCAAGAGACCCAGTACTTC
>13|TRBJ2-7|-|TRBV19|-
CASSIRGVSEQYF
TGTGCCAGTAGTATTAGGGGAGTATCCGAGCAGTACTTC
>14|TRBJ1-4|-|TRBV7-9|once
CASSLGTSNEKLFF
TGTGCCAGCAGCTTAGGAACGTCTAATGAAAAACTGTTTTTT
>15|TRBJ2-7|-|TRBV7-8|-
CASSLMAGVSYEQYF
TGTGCCAGCAGCTTAATGGCAGGGGTTTCCTACGAGCAGTACTTC
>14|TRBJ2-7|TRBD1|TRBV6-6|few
CASSPRDRSYEQYF
TGTGCCAGCAGTCCACGGGACAGATCCTACGAGCAGTACTTC